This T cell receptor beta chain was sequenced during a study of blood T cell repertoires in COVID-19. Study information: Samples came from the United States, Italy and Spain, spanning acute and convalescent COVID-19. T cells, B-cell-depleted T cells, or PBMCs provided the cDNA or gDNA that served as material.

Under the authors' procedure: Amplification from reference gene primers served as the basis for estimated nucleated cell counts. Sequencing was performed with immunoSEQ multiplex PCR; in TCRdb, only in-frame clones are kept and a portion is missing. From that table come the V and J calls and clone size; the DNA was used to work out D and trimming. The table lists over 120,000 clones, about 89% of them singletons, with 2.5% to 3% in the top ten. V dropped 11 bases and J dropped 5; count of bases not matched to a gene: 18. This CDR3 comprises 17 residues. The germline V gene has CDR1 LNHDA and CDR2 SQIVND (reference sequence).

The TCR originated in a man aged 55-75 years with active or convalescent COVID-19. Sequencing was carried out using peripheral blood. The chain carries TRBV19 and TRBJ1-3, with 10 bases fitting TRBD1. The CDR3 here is CAGEARDRGYSRNTIYF. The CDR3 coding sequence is TGTGCCGGGGAAGCCCGGGACAGGGGCTATTCGAGAAACACCATATATTTT.